This entry lists 9 T cell receptor beta chains sequenced from one sample in a study of T cell responses to AZD1222 COVID-19 vaccine. Using immunoSEQ multiplex PCR, the repertoire was profiled, and TCRdb retains in-frame clones only, with some absent. Counted here are some 150,000 clones, over 85% occurring once; the ten biggest clones make up roughly 5%. Material: peripheral blood, obtained on day 0 of AZD1222 vaccination. Receptors were obtained from an adult in good health.

CDR3 in amino acids: CASSTGTDTIYF. The CDR3 region has the DNA TGTGCCAGCTCGACAGGGACGGACACCATATATTTT. The J gene is TRBJ1-3, the V gene TRBV28; 7 nucleotides line up with TRBD1. This CDR3 contains 12 residues. Germline assignment: CDR1 MDHEN and CDR2 SYDVKM. V lost 8 bases to trimming and J lost 8 bases; unmatched junction nucleotides: 6.

The V and J genes are TRBV19 and TRBJ2-7; unclear D gene. This CDR3 is built from 15 residues. Looked up from germline, CDR1 is LNHDA and CDR2 is SQIVND (reference sequence). V was pared by 3 bases and J by 3 bases, with 15 bases between. This chain's CDR3 is CASSIGVRKGYEQYF. The CDR3 DNA is TGTGCCAGTAGTATTGGGGTGAGGAAGGGCTACGAGCAGTACTTC.

The rearrangement joins TRBV7-6 to TRBJ2-1, with D maybe TRBD1 (6 bases). Between the trimmed V and J ends, which lost 5 bases and 0 bases, there was a span of 17 bases. There are 17 residues in the CDR3. CDR1 is SGHVS and CDR2 is FNYEAQ in the germline V gene. CDR3: CASSQPVDSDSYNEQFF. CDR3 sequence (DNA): TGTGCCAGCAGCCAACCGGTGGACAGCGACTCCTACAATGAGCAGTTCTTC.

DNA of the CDR3: TGTGCCAGTAGTATCCCCTTCATACGGGGGCCTGGAAACACCATATATTTT. This translates into CASSIPFIRGPGNTIYF. The V gene is TRBV19, the J gene TRBJ1-3; D is perhaps TRBD1 (6 bases). The V end was cut by 3 bases, the J end by 2 bases, with 17 bases between. Germline V CDR1 and CDR2: LNHDA, SQIVND (reference sequence). The CDR3 extends over 17 amino acids.

This chain links TRBV5-1 with TRBJ1-2; 7 bases line up with TRBD1. Germline V gene data show CDR1 as SGHRS and CDR2 as YFSETQ. V gave up 3 bases and J gave up 5 bases; unmatched junction bases: 4. The CDR3 is made up of 13 amino acids. The CDR3 region is CASSSTGEYGYTF. The CDR3 region has the DNA TGCGCCAGCAGCTCAACAGGGGAGTATGGCTACACCTTC. Looking up the rest from reference TRBV5-1 and TRBJ1-2 gives the full variable domain: KAGVTQTPRYLIKTRGQQVTLSCSPISGHRSVSWYQQTPGQGLQFLFEYFSETQRNKGNFPGRFSGRQFSNSRSEMNVSTLELGDSALYLCASSSTGEYGYTFGSGTRLTVV.

This chain connects TRBV11-2 to TRBJ2-7; D may be TRBD1 (6 bases). Trimming left V 6 bases short and J 5 bases short, with 20 bases between. Germline CDR1 SGHAT, CDR2 FQNNGV. The CDR3 is made up of 15 amino acids. In nucleotides, the CDR3 is TGTGCCAGCAGGCTCCCCGGGACACTTATCAACGAGCAGTACTTC. Translating gives CASRLPGTLINEQYF.

The J gene is TRBJ1-1, the V gene TRBV29-1; a weak D match, TRBD1 (5 bases). The germline V and J ends were trimmed by 4 bases and 3 bases, with 12 bases remaining between them. CDR3 length equals 13 residues. Per the germline V gene, CDR1 is SQVTM and CDR2 is ANQGSEA. In DNA form, the CDR3 reads TGCAGCGTTGCGGTGGGGCGAGACACTGAAGCTTTCTTT. Encoded protein: CSVAVGRDTEAFF.

This chain connects TRBV27 to TRBJ2-7; perhaps TRBD2 as D (5 bases). The CDR3 totals 13 residues. With 5 bases removed from V and 3 bases from J, the gap between germline ends came to 11 bases. Per the germline V gene, CDR1 is MNHEY and CDR2 is SMNVEV (reference sequence). CDR3 sequence (DNA): TGTGCCAGCAGTCCGGACTTGTACTACGAGCAGTACTTC. Translating it yields CASSPDLYYEQYF.

The V call is TRBV12-3 or TRBV12-4, the J call TRBJ1-2; D is unresolved. This CDR3 spans 13 amino acids. V gave up 6 bases and J gave up 4 bases, with 12 bases separating them. The CDR3 is CASSRSVRYGYTF. CDR3 nucleotides: TGTGCCAGCAGCCGAAGCGTTCGCTATGGCTACACCTTC.